One sample yielded the 15 T cell receptor beta chains listed below, sequenced in a study of blood T cell repertoires in COVID-19. Assay used: immunoSEQ multiplex PCR; TCRdb lists only in-frame clones, some missing. The data show approximately 350,000 clones, with under 95% seen just once and around 3.3% held by the top ten. The sample consisted of peripheral blood. Receptors were obtained from a woman between 18 and 29 years old who had recovered from COVID-19.

The J gene is TRBJ2-1, the V gene TRBV6-6; the D gene is possibly TRBD1 (5 bases). V lost 5 bases to trimming and J lost 2 bases, with 22 bases between them. This CDR3 has 18 amino acids. Germline lookup yields CDR1 MNHNY and CDR2 SVGAGI (reference sequence). CDR3 region: CASSPRTRSDRPYNEQFF. As DNA, the CDR3 is TGTGCCAGCAGTCCCCGGACACGCTCAGATCGACCCTACAATGAGCAGTTCTTC.

The chain combines TRBV4-2 with TRBJ2-3; 12 bases align to TRBD2. Germline loops: CDR1 LGHNA, CDR2 YNFKEQ. The CDR3 is 16 amino acids. V dropped 4 bases and J dropped 6; count of bases not matched to a gene: 8. CDR3 loop: CASSPTSGRGEDTQYF. Written as DNA, the CDR3 is TGTGCCAGCAGCCCGACTAGCGGGAGAGGTGAGGATACGCAGTATTTT.

The V and J genes are TRBV7-2 and TRBJ1-1, with TRBD1 as a possible D gene (6 bases). Trimming left V 4 bases short and J 10 bases short, with 13 bases between. Germline V gene lookup returns CDR1 SGHTA and CDR2 FQGNSA. CDR3 length: 12 amino acids. In nucleotides, the CDR3 is TGTGCCAGCAGCTACCAACAAGGGGGAGCTTTCTTT. Protein: CASSYQQGGAFF.

CDR3 in amino acids: CATRARTASNEQFF. The CDR3 nucleotides read TGTGCCACCAGGGCCCGGACAGCGAGCAATGAGCAGTTCTTC. The V call is TRBV24-1, the J call TRBJ2-1; D perhaps matches TRBD1 (6 bases). Looked up from germline, CDR1 is KGHDR and CDR2 is SFDVKD. Trimming took off 7 bases at V and 6 bases at J, with 15 bases between the two ends. The CDR3 has 14 amino acids.

V usage is TRBV5-4 and J usage is TRBJ2-2, with D possibly being TRBD2 (6 bases). The CDR3 totals 15 residues. Germline V gene lookup returns CDR1 SGHNT and CDR2 YYREEE (reference sequence). Trimming removed 2 bases at V and 6 bases at J, with 14 bases between. The CDR3 sequence is CASSFGGVRAGELFF. CDR3 bases: TGTGCCAGCAGCTTTGGAGGGGTTAGGGCCGGGGAGCTGTTTTTT. Full variable domain (missing parts from reference TRBV5-4 and TRBJ2-2): ETGVTQSPTHLIKTRGQQVTLRCSSQSGHNTVSWYQQALGQGPQFIFQYYREEENGRGNFPPRFSGLQFPNYSSELNVNALELDDSALYLCASSFGGVRAGELFFGEGSRLTVL.

The J gene is TRBJ1-2, the V gene TRBV5-6; 8 positions match TRBD1. V dropped 4 bases and J dropped 2; count of bases not matched to a gene: 10. This CDR3 comprises 16 residues. Germline V gene data show CDR1 as SGHDT and CDR2 as YYEEEE. The chain's CDR3 is CASSVTGTGTNYGYTF. CDR3 coding DNA: TGTGCCAGCAGCGTGACCGGGACAGGCACGAACTATGGCTACACCTTC.

The V call is TRBV3-1 (or the pseudogene TRBV3-2), the J call TRBJ1-2; no clear D gene. This CDR3 has 14 amino acids. V dropped 3 bases and J dropped 7 bases, with 15 bases sitting between them. From germline, CDR1 is LGHDT and CDR2 YNNKEL (reference sequence). CDR3 nucleotides: TGTGCCAGCAGCCACGAGGCAGGAGGCAGTGGCTACACCTTC. Residues: CASSHEAGGSGYTF.

The chain carries TRBV6-2 or TRBV6-3 and TRBJ1-1; 7 positions match TRBD1. The V segment lost 6 bases and the J segment 6 bases; nucleotides outside the gene matches: 10. This CDR3 is built from 14 residues. The germline gives CDR1 MNHEY, CDR2 SVGEGT. This CDR3 is CASSSPARGSEAFF. As DNA, the CDR3 is TGTGCCAGCAGCTCCCCCGCCAGGGGGTCTGAAGCTTTCTTT.

The chain has TRBV7-2 and TRBJ1-2, with 7 bases aligning to TRBD1. The CDR3 loop spans 15 amino acids. J was trimmed by 6 bases and V by 1 base; bases with no gene match: 8. CDR1 and CDR2 (germline): SGHTA, FQGNSA. CDR3 amino acids: CASSLEGALGNGYTF. The CDR3 DNA sequence: TGTGCCAGCAGCTTAGAGGGGGCGCTTGGAAATGGCTACACCTTC.

This clone was seen only once. The chain joins TRBV6-5 to TRBJ2-7, with D perhaps TRBD2 (7 bases). V gave up 1 base and J gave up 4 bases, with 14 bases separating them. The CDR3 has 15 amino acids. Per the germline V gene, CDR1 is MNHEY and CDR2 is SVGAGI. The CDR3 loop reads CASSYYQGRGYEQYV. Here the CDR3 DNA reads TGTGCCAGCAGTTACTACCAGGGGCGGGGGTACGAGCAGTACGTC.

The V call is TRBV4-3, the J call TRBJ1-1; maybe TRBD1 (5 bases). CDR3 length: 17 amino acids. Germline V gene lookup returns CDR1 LGHNA and CDR2 YSLEER. Trimming took off 2 bases at V and 0 bases at J, with 16 bases between the two ends. The CDR3 bases are TGCGCCAGCAGCCAATTAAAGGGTAGGGGCATGAACACTGAAGCTTTCTTT. This codes for CASSQLKGRGMNTEAFF.

The chain couples TRBV27 to TRBJ2-1; TRBD1 agrees at 9 bases. Germline V gene data show CDR1 as MNHEY and CDR2 as SMNVEV (reference sequence). V dropped 4 bases and J dropped 5; count of bases not matched to a gene: 3. CDR3 length: 14 residues. CDR3 nucleotide sequence: TGTGCCAGCAGTTCGAGGACAGGGGACAATGAGCAGTTCTTC. Translating gives CASSSRTGDNEQFF.

This clone came up a few times. The J gene is TRBJ2-7, the V gene TRBV4-3; 7 bases are a match to TRBD1. This CDR3 has 16 amino acids. Germline V gene sequence: CDR1 LGHNA, CDR2 YSLEER. J was trimmed by 5 bases and V by 0 bases; bases with no gene match: 10. The CDR3 sequence is CASSQDSDRVVDEQYV. The DNA for the CDR3 is TGCGCCAGCAGCCAAGATTCCGACAGGGTAGTAGACGAGCAGTACGTC.

The J gene is TRBJ2-2, the V gene TRBV12-3 or TRBV12-4, with no clear D. The CDR3 consists of 12 residues. The V gene lost 3 bases and the J gene lost 4 bases, with 3 bases spanning the gap. In nucleotides, the CDR3 is TGTGCCAGCAGTTTCCTCACCGGGGAGCTGTTTTTT. Its translation is CASSFLTGELFF.

Remarks on this clone: The sample contains more than one DNA sequence encoding this CDR3. The rearrangement joins TRBV10-3 to TRBJ1-1; D may be TRBD1 (5 bases). The V and J ends lost 4 bases and 1 base respectively, with 7 bases between them. This CDR3 is built from 13 residues. Per the germline V gene, CDR1 is ENHRY and CDR2 is SYGVKD. The CDR3 region has the DNA TGTGCCATCAGTGGGCAGGGGAACACTGAAGCTTTCTTT. Translating it yields CAISGQGNTEAFF.